At least ten counts were recorded for the clone carrying this T cell receptor (beta chain). The antigen is undetermined. The record originates from a study of blood T cells in healthy people across ages. Whole-study findings and limits: In long-lived donors, naive CD4+ cell counts and diversity exceeded those of aged donors.

Germline-derived CDR1 and CDR2 are MGHRA and YSYEKL. The length of the CDR3 is 13 residues. V gave up 3 bases and J gave up 7 bases; unmatched junction bases: 1. A J-beta primer mix and a sample-barcoded 5' primer were used in a second PCR of about 7 to 12 cycles. TCRdb itself ran the 5' RACE reads through MiXCR, one entry per CDR3 protein. The repertoire holds 600,000 or so distinct CDR3 sequences, with less than 35% as singletons. The receptor was isolated from a woman aged 80 or over in good health. The sequenced sample consisted of blood. The chain combines TRBV4-1 with TRBJ1-5; 9 bases fit TRBD1. The CDR3 loop is CASSQGQGQPQHF. Written as DNA, the CDR3 is TGCGCCAGCAGCCAGGGACAGGGCCAGCCCCAGCATTTT.